This TCR beta chain was recovered during a study of molecular identifiers for immune sequencing clone quantification. This clonotype was seen only a few times. Its antigen is as yet unknown. A single record per CDR3 protein comes from TCRdb applying MiXCR to the PCR reads. The table lists approximately 630,000 distinct CDR3 sequences, roughly 23% of them singletons, with about 0.78% in the top ten. Study observations and caveats: Reports indicate spiked Jurkat TCR RNA from one cell could be found among approximately 1 million naive cells.

Per the germline V gene, CDR1 is MDHEN and CDR2 is SYDVKM. This CDR3 comprises 16 residues. J lost 6 bases, V lost 0 bases, and 2 bases had no gene match. Naive CD8 T cells were sorted as CD8+CD4-CCR7+CD45RA+. Source material: naive CD8+ T cells from blood, with Jurkat cell RNA spiked in. The subset is: FACS-sorted CD8+CD4-CCR7+CD45RA+ naive T cells. This receptor was identified in a human donor in good health. Some libraries in this study had Jurkat cell RNA spiked in. The chain is built from TRBV28 and TRBJ2-2; 12 bases are a match to TRBD1. This chain's CDR3 is CASSLWGQGAAGELFF. The CDR3 DNA reads as TGTGCCAGCAGTTTATGGGGACAGGGGGCTGCCGGGGAGCTGTTTTTT.